This T cell receptor beta chain appears in the sequencing data of a study of blood T cell repertoires in COVID-19. In the study overall: Whether acute or convalescent, the COVID-19 samples came from the United States, Italy and Spain. T cells, B-cell-depleted T cells, or PBMCs provided the cDNA or gDNA that served as material.

The ends were cut back, 5 bases at V and 7 bases at J, with 14 bases in the middle. This CDR3 has 13 amino acids. Germline V gene data show CDR1 as SEHNR and CDR2 as FQNEAQ (reference sequence). Per the original data handling: For nucleated cells, counts were estimated from reference gene primer amplification. Generated by immunoSEQ multiplex PCR, the TCRdb table keeps only in-frame clones and is missing some. Clone size and the V and J calls come from that table; the DNA yielded D and trimming. The profile shows roughly 240,000 clones, approximately 82% of them singletons. The specimen sequenced was peripheral blood. The clonotype originates from a middle-aged man who had recovered from COVID-19. The V and J genes are TRBV7-9 and TRBJ1-1, with a possible D match to TRBD1 (5 bases). The CDR3 region is CASSHPQGGEAFF. For the CDR3, the DNA is TGTGCCAGCAGCCATCCGCAGGGAGGTGAAGCTTTCTTT.